This TCR beta chain was captured in a study of OX40 agonist ivuxolimab in advanced cancers. The germline CDR1 and CDR2 sequences are SGHRS and YFSETQ. This CDR3 has 15 residues. V was pared by 4 bases and J by 5 bases, with 6 bases of the junction left unmatched. Turning to this clone: Its matching antigen is unknown.

General observations from the study: CD8+ T cells (on average) carried more expanded clones than CD4+ T cells.

Here immunoSEQ multiplex PCR was the method, and the copy in TCRdb shows in-frame clones only, minus some. The profile shows about 76,000 clones, 85% to 90% of them singletons. Sequenced here: CD4+ or CD8+ T cells sorted from blood, sampled in a trial of the OX40 agonist ivuxolimab. This chain links TRBV5-1 with TRBJ2-2, with 9 nucleotides matching TRBD1. The receptor comes from an adult with an advanced solid tumor such as melanoma, head and neck, liver or kidney cancer. CDR3 amino acids: CASSVTGGQTGELFF. The CDR3 DNA reads as TGCGCCAGCAGCGTGACAGGGGGGCAAACCGGGGAGCTGTTTTTT.